The 27 T cell receptor beta chains listed next were all sequenced from one sample in a study of response to subunit inactivated influenza vaccine. TCRdb reprocessed the RT-PCR reads with MiXCR, giving one entry per CDR3 protein. The top ten clones hold over 8.5% of a sample with fewer than 750,000 distinct CDR3 sequences, 13% to 15% of them seen once. Sample: PBMCs from blood, taken 11 to 12 days after vaccination. These receptors came from a middle-aged man who received an inactivated influenza vaccine.

The chain links TRBV5-1 to TRBJ2-5; D remains ambiguous. Germline V gene lookup returns CDR1 SGHRS and CDR2 YFSETQ. CDR3 size: 13 residues. The V and J ends lost 3 bases and 5 bases respectively, with 11 bases between them. The CDR3 spells CASSSRSRETQYF. CDR3 sequence (DNA): TGCGCCAGCAGCTCCCGCAGTCGGGAGACCCAGTACTTC.

The CDR3 nucleotides are TGTGCCAGCAGTCGACACCAGGGACAGGGGGCATATGGCTACACCTTC. Translated: CASSRHQGQGAYGYTF. The chain has TRBV27 and TRBJ1-2; 12 nucleotides line up with TRBD1. Trimming at V came to 5 bases and at J to 5 bases, leaving 9 bases not matched to a gene. CDR1 and CDR2 (germline): MNHEY, SMNVEV (reference sequence). The CDR3 loop spans 16 amino acids.

The chain recombines TRBV20-1 with TRBJ1-1; D is ambiguous. Deletions cut 6 bases from V and 0 bases from J, with 11 bases between. Looked up from germline, CDR1 is DFQATT and CDR2 is SNEGSKA (reference sequence). This CDR3 has 13 amino acids. The CDR3 is CSAIGRLNTEAFF. The CDR3 DNA reads TGCAGTGCGATTGGACGTCTGAACACTGAAGCTTTCTTT.

The J gene is TRBJ2-5, the V gene TRBV10-3; D is perhaps TRBD1 (6 bases). CDR1 ENHRY and CDR2 SYGVKD come from the germline V gene. V was pared by 4 bases and J by 0 bases, with 9 bases between. This CDR3 comprises 14 residues. The CDR3 nucleotides are TGTGCCATCAGTGGAGGACAGTACCAAGAGACCCAGTACTTC. Its protein product is CAISGGQYQETQYF.

This clonotype was seen a handful of times. The chain combines TRBV4-3 with TRBJ1-5; D gene ambiguous. The CDR3 is made up of 15 amino acids. Germline CDR1 reads LGHNA; CDR2 reads YSLEER. The V and J ends lost 0 bases and 0 bases respectively, with 6 bases between them. The CDR3: CASSQDWHSNQPQHF. As DNA, the CDR3 is TGCGCCAGCAGCCAAGATTGGCATAGCAATCAGCCCCAGCATTTT.

The gene calls are TRBV6-1 and TRBJ2-5, with D perhaps TRBD1 or TRBD2 (5 bases each). Trimming shortened V by 6 bases and J by 2 bases, and 19 bases separated the two germline ends. The CDR3 consists of 16 residues. Germline V gives CDR1 MNHNS, CDR2 SASEGT. CDR3 protein: CASSRWGLGEQETQYF. The CDR3 DNA follows: TGTGCCAGCAGCCGATGGGGGTTGGGGGAACAAGAGACCCAGTACTTC.

This clonotype was picked up one time. The chain is built from TRBV29-1 and TRBJ1-1; D is undetermined. Trimming cost V 5 bases and J 10 bases, with 11 bases left between them. The germline V gene encodes CDR1 SQVTM and CDR2 ANQGSEA. The CDR3 has 10 amino acids. CDR3 nucleotides: TGCAGCGTTTTGGAGCGGGGAGCTTTCTTT. This encodes CSVLERGAFF.

This clonotype was observed a handful of times. This chain links TRBV5-6 with TRBJ2-7, with 9 bases identical to TRBD1. The germline V gene encodes CDR1 SGHDT and CDR2 YYEEEE. This CDR3 region has 18 residues. V was clipped by 5 bases and J by 0 bases; unmatched bases: 15. The DNA of the CDR3 is TGTGCCAGCAGGCTCACTCGACCGGGACAGGGAACCTCCTACGAGCAGTACTTC. This translates into CASRLTRPGQGTSYEQYF.

There are a few counts of this clonotype. The chain employs TRBV18 and TRBJ2-4, with D hard to call. The CDR3 has 14 residues. The V and J ends lost 5 bases and 8 bases respectively, with 16 bases between them. Germline-derived CDR1 and CDR2 are KGHSH and LQKENI. Here the CDR3 reads CASSTPTIRYIQYF. The CDR3 nucleotides are TGTGCCAGCTCAACCCCAACCATTAGATACATTCAGTACTTC.

The chain couples TRBV12-3 or TRBV12-4 to TRBJ1-2; D remains unclear. V lost 6 bases and J lost 8, with 16 bases in between. The length of the CDR3 is 13 residues. CDR3 nucleotides: TGTGCCAGCAGCGACCGGGCCCTAGGAGGCTACACCTTC. Amino acids: CASSDRALGGYTF.

This clonotype appeared a few times. The chain employs TRBV7-9 and TRBJ1-1, with 8 bases that match TRBD1. The V gene's germline CDR1 is SEHNR and CDR2 FQNEAQ (reference sequence). V dropped 2 bases and J dropped 4; count of bases not matched to a gene: 6. There are 15 residues in the CDR3. CDR3 amino acids: CASSLTGTGSTEAFF. For the CDR3, the DNA is TGTGCCAGCAGCTTAACCGGGACAGGATCCACTGAAGCTTTCTTT.

The rearrangement joins TRBV15 to TRBJ2-1; TRBD2 agrees at 11 bases. The trim removed 9 bases at V and 6 bases at J, leaving 22 bases unmatched. Germline V gene sequence: CDR1 LNHNV, CDR2 YYDKDF (reference sequence). The CDR3 is 19 residues long. The CDR3 reads CATTSTSGSQVTFLNEQFF. DNA of the CDR3: TGTGCCACTACGTCCACTAGCGGGAGCCAGGTGACGTTCCTCAATGAGCAGTTCTTC.

This clonotype was seen a few times. This chain links TRBV12-3 or TRBV12-4 with TRBJ2-2, with 7 bases matching TRBD1. V lost 3 bases to trimming and J lost 6 bases; unmatched junction nucleotides: 7. The CDR3 runs 15 residues. CDR3 region: CASSLDDRVAGELFF. CDR3 nucleotides: TGTGCCAGCAGTTTGGATGACAGGGTGGCCGGGGAGCTGTTTTTT.

The rearrangement uses TRBV4-1 and TRBJ2-1; 9 bases fit TRBD2. Per the germline V gene, CDR1 is MGHRA and CDR2 is YSYEKL. Trimming cost V 1 base and J 6 bases; bases outside gene matches: 13. CDR3 length: 18 amino acids. The CDR3 reads CASSQVAGLAPTPNEQFF. Written as DNA, the CDR3 is TGCGCCAGCAGCCAAGTGGCGGGACTAGCCCCAACCCCCAATGAGCAGTTCTTC.

The genes are TRBV7-2 and TRBJ2-7; 9 bases agree with TRBD1. The V and J ends lost 5 bases and 2 bases, in that order; junction bases with no gene match: 7. The CDR3 runs to 15 residues. The germline gives CDR1 SGHTA, CDR2 FQGNSA. The CDR3 is CASSPQGARTYEQYF. CDR3 DNA sequence: TGTGCCAGCAGCCCACAGGGGGCTAGGACCTACGAGCAGTACTTC.

This clonotype came up a few times. The gene calls are TRBV4-3 and TRBJ1-2; 12 bases are shared with TRBD1. Looked up from germline, CDR1 is LGHNA and CDR2 is YSLEER. This CDR3 comprises 14 residues. J gave up 7 bases and V 5 bases, and 5 bases lay outside the gene matches. Written as DNA, the CDR3 is TGCGCCAGCAGCAAGGGACAGGGGGCGAGTGGCTACACCTTC. Translating it yields CASSKGQGASGYTF.

The table lists this clonotype with a count of one. The genes are TRBV20-1 and TRBJ2-1; TRBD1 matches 7 bases. There are 15 residues in the CDR3. Per germline, CDR1 DFQATT and CDR2 SNEGSKA (reference sequence). After removal of 1 base from V and 3 bases from J, the junction contained 6 bases not matched to a gene. The CDR3 region has the DNA TGCAGTGCTAGAGCGGACAGGTTAGGCTACAATGAGCAGTTCTTC. Translation gives CSARADRLGYNEQFF.

This clonotype was counted between two and nine times. The chain joins TRBV30 to TRBJ2-7, with 7 bases matching TRBD1. With V trimmed by 8 bases and J by 0 bases, 7 bases remained unmatched. Germline CDR1 is GTSNPN and CDR2 is SVGIG (reference sequence). The CDR3 covers 13 residues. The CDR3 spells CAGIRDSSYEQYF. CDR3 DNA sequence: TGTGCCGGAATCCGGGACAGCTCCTACGAGCAGTACTTC. The variable domain in full, completed from reference TRBV30 and TRBJ2-7, reads SQTIHQWPATLVQPVGSPLSLECTVEGTSNPNLYWYRQAAGRGLQLLFYSVGIGQISSEVPQNLSASRPQDRQFILSSKKLLLSDSGFYLCAGIRDSSYEQYFGPGTRLTVT.

This sequence joins TRBV6-5 and TRBJ2-7; D call uncertain. The V gene lost 0 bases and the J gene lost 1 base, with 7 bases spanning the gap. The CDR3 is 14 amino acids. Germline CDR1 is MNHEY and CDR2 is SVGAGI. CDR3 in DNA: TGTGCCAGCAGTTACTCGTCACCTTCCTACGAGCAGTACTTC. Protein: CASSYSSPSYEQYF.

DNA for the CDR3: TGTGCCAGCAGTCCTAGCGGGACGCTCCAAGAGACCCAGTACTTC. It encodes CASSPSGTLQETQYF. The chain couples TRBV7-3 to TRBJ2-5; 9 nucleotides agree with TRBD2. Germline V gives CDR1 SGHTA, CDR2 FQGTGA. Losses at the gene ends were 6 bases for V and 1 base for J; bases not matched to a gene: 6. This CDR3 has 15 amino acids.

This clonotype was picked up a small number of times. The chain joins TRBV7-2 to TRBJ2-7; D ambiguous. Deletions cut 4 bases from V and 3 bases from J, with 10 bases between. This CDR3 is built from 13 residues. Germline V CDR1 and CDR2: SGHTA, FQGNSA. The CDR3 is CASSSNSIYEQYF. In DNA form, the CDR3 reads TGTGCCAGCAGCTCGAATAGTATCTACGAGCAGTACTTC.

The chain has TRBV20-1 and TRBJ1-6, with 9 bases lining up with TRBD1. Germline V CDR1 and CDR2: DFQATT, SNEGSKA (reference sequence). This CDR3 is 13 amino acids long. V shed 6 bases and J 8 bases; nucleotides not matched to a gene: 5. The chain's CDR3 is CSAPGQGYSPLHF. The CDR3 region has the DNA TGCAGTGCCCCGGGACAGGGTTATTCACCCCTCCACTTT.

Concerning this clonotype itself: The junction departs from germline at one end; a sequencing error may be responsible. The chain recombines TRBV5-1 with TRBJ2-3, with TRBD1 matching 10 bases. There are 15 residues in the CDR3. The germline V gene has CDR1 SGHRS and CDR2 YFSETQ. In nucleotides, the CDR3 is TGCGCCAGCAGCGTGGGACAGGGGCACACAGATACGCATTATTTT. It yields the protein CASSVGQGHTDTHYF.

The chain carries TRBV29-1 and TRBJ2-7; D is unresolved. The CDR3 is made up of 12 amino acids. CDR1 and CDR2 (germline): SQVTM, ANQGSEA. Trimming pared 7 bases from V and 3 bases from J, leaving 13 bases between. The CDR3 sequence: CSALDGYYEQYF. The CDR3 region has the DNA TGCAGCGCTTTGGACGGCTACTACGAGCAGTACTTC.

The chain recombines TRBV7-2 with TRBJ2-5, with 7 bases fitting TRBD1. Germline values: CDR1 SGHTA, CDR2 FQGNSA. Germline trimming cut 8 bases from V and 3 bases from J; bases unmatched to any gene: 6. The CDR3 is 13 amino acids. This CDR3 reads CASGRDRKETQYF. The CDR3, as DNA: TGTGCCAGCGGCCGGGACAGAAAAGAGACCCAGTACTTC.

The V gene is TRBV18, the J gene TRBJ1-4; TRBD1 matches at 7 bases. This CDR3 is built from 16 residues. The V segment lost 3 bases and the J segment 6 bases; nucleotides outside the gene matches: 10. Germline V gene lookup returns CDR1 KGHSH and CDR2 LQKENI. The CDR3 loop reads CASSPPGQKNYEKLFF. The CDR3 DNA sequence: TGTGCCAGCTCACCTCCGGGACAGAAAAACTATGAAAAACTGTTTTTT.

The rearrangement joins TRBV10-2 to TRBJ2-3; 13 bases are a match to TRBD2. CDR3 length: 15 amino acids. V lost 6 bases to trimming and J lost 2 bases; unmatched junction nucleotides: 2. Germline assignment: CDR1 WSHSY and CDR2 SAAADI. The CDR3 reads CASRTSGGFTDTQYF. CDR3 bases: TGCGCCAGCAGGACTAGCGGGGGGTTCACAGATACGCAGTATTTT.